This T cell receptor (beta chain) was profiled in a study of graft-versus-host responses after intestinal transplantation. As for the study in general: Transplantation in recipients was multivisceral, liver-intestinal, or isolated intestinal.

Looked up from germline, CDR1 is SGDLS and CDR2 is YYNGEE. Trimming pared 1 base from V and 1 base from J, leaving 9 bases between. This CDR3 comprises 15 residues. Repertoires were generated with immunoSEQ multiplex PCR, while TCRdb's copy carries only in-frame clones and drops some. The sample shows approximately 90,000 clones, 85% to 95% of them seen only once. Study-level points and caveats: Researchers found peak circulating GvH clone levels linked to early post-transplant HvG declines. Recipient marrow contained GvH clones, some of which appeared first in ileum or blood.

In the case of this clone: Its antigen is as yet unknown.

The sequences come from unstimulated CD8+ T cells sorted from spleen or lymph node cells, collected before transplant. This sequence was found in a human donor who was the organ donor for an intestinal transplant. The chain links TRBV9 to TRBJ1-5, with a weak D call TRBD1 (5 bases). The CDR3 here is CASSVWGDSNQPQHF. The DNA of the CDR3 is TGTGCCAGCAGCGTATGGGGGGACAGCAATCAGCCCCAGCATTTT.